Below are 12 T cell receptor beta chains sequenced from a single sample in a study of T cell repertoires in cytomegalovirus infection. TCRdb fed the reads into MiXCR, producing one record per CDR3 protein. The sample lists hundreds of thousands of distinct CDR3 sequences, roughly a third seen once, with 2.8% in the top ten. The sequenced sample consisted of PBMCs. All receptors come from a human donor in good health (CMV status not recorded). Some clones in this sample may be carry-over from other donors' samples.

The CDR3: CASSLWGIGQMYQETQYF. The CDR3, as DNA: TGTGCCAGCAGTTTATGGGGCATAGGGCAAATGTACCAAGAGACCCAGTACTTC. The chain uses TRBV28 and TRBJ2-5; D gene uncertain. The CDR3 contains 18 residues. Germline loops: CDR1 MDHEN, CDR2 SYDVKM. Trimming removed 0 bases from V and 0 bases from J, with 17 bases in between.

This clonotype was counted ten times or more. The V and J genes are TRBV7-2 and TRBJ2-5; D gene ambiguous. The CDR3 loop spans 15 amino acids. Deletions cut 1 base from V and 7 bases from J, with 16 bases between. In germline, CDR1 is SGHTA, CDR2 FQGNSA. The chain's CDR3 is CASSLGGTYGVTQYF. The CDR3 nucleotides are TGTGCCAGCAGCTTAGGAGGAACTTATGGGGTGACCCAGTACTTC.

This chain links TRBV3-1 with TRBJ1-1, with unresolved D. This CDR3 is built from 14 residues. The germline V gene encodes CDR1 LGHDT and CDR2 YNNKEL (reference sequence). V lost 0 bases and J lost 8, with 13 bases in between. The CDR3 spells CASSQDLGLREAFF. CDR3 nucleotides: TGTGCCAGCAGCCAAGATCTCGGGCTCAGGGAAGCTTTCTTT.

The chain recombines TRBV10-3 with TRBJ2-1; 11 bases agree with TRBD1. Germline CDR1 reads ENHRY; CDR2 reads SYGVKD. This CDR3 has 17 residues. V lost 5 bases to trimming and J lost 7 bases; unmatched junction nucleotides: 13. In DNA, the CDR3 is TGTGCCATCAGTCCGCACCTATCGGGACAGGGGGGGAATGAGCAGTTCTTC. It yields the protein CAISPHLSGQGGNEQFF.

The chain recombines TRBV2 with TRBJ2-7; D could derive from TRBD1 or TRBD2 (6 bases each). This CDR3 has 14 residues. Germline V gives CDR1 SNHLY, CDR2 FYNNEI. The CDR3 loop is CAASLKGGGYEQYF. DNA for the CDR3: TGTGCAGCCTCTCTGAAGGGGGGAGGATACGAGCAGTACTTC.

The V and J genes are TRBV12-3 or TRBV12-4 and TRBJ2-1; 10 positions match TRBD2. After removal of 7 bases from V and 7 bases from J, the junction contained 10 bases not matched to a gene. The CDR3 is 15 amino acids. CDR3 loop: CASNHASGSFNEQFF. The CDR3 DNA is TGTGCCAGCAACCACGCTAGCGGGAGTTTTAATGAGCAGTTCTTC.

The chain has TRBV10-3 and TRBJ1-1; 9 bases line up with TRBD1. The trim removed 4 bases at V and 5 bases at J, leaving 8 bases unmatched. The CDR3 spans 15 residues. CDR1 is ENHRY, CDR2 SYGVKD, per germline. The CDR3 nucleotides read TGTGCCATCAGTGTACTACAGGGGGCGAGTACTGAAGCTTTCTTT. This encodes CAISVLQGASTEAFF.

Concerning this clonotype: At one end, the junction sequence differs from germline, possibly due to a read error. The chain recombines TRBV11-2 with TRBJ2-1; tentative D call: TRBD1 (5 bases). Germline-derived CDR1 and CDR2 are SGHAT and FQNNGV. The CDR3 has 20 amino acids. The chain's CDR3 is CASSLDLGQGNFNVYNEQSF. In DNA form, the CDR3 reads TGTGCCAGCAGCTTAGATTTAGGGCAGGGCAACTTTAATGTCTACAATGAGCAGTCCTTC.

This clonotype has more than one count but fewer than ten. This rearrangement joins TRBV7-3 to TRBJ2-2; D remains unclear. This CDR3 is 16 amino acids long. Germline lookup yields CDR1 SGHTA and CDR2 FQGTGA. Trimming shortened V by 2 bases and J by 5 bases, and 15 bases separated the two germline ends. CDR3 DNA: TGTGCCAGCAGCTTACTGGAAGGCCCCGTAACCGGGGAGCTGTTTTTT. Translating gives CASSLLEGPVTGELFF.

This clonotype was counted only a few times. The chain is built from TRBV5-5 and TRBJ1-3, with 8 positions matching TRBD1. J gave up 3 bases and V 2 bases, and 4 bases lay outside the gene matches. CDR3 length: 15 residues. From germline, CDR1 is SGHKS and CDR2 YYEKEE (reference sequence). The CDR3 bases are TGTGCCAGCAGCTTCCTGGGACAGGATGGAAACACCATATATTTT. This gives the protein CASSFLGQDGNTIYF.

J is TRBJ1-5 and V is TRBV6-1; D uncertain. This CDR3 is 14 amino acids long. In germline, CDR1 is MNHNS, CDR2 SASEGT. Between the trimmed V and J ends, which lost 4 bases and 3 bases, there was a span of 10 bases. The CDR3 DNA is TGTGCCAGCAGTGGGGTGTACCACAATCAGCCCCAGCATTTT. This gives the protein CASSGVYHNQPQHF.

The CDR3 here is CASSPGTNYEQYF. The CDR3 DNA reads TGTGCCAGTAGTCCAGGGACTAACTACGAGCAGTACTTC. The chain is built from TRBV19 and TRBJ2-7, with 7 bases aligning to TRBD2. Unmatched junction bases numbered 4, after V lost 5 bases and J lost 3 bases. The length of the CDR3 is 13 residues. Germline V lookup: CDR1 LNHDA, CDR2 SQIVND (reference sequence).